What follows describes a single TCR beta chain. Random-hexamer reverse transcription was applied to roughly 0.5 to 1 ug RNA. immunoSEQ multiplex PCR amplified TCR beta CDR3 across 54 Vbeta, 13 Jbeta. TCRdb used MiXCR to reprocess the immunoSEQ multiplex PCR reads, holding one entry per CDR3 protein. The repertoire includes 150,000 to 200,000 distinct CDR3 sequences, around 90% of them detected once, and approximately 0.09% sits in the top ten. V lost 6 bases, J lost 1 base, and 6 bases stayed unmatched. The V gene's germline CDR1 is MDHEN and CDR2 SYDVKM. This CDR3 spans 15 amino acids. This record comes from a study of CD8 T cells in Susac syndrome.

Sequencing input: CD4+ T cells from PBMCs. The genes are TRBV28 and TRBJ2-3; 8 nucleotides align to TRBD2. The receptor was derived from a human donor with Susac syndrome. The DNA for the CDR3 is TGTGCCAGCAGCCTTAGCGGGACTGGCACAGATACGCAGTATTTT. It encodes CASSLSGTGTDTQYF.